The T cell receptor beta chain under discussion was sequenced for a study of T cell repertoires in cytomegalovirus infection. For the study at large: Indications of both CMV infection and matching HLA type were provided by public TCR beta signatures.

This clonotype was found a few times. CDR3 length: 16 residues. V was cut by 2 bases and J by 5 bases, with 20 bases left in between. Looked up from germline, CDR1 is SGDLS and CDR2 is YYNGEE. MiXCR, run by TCRdb on the reads, gives a single entry per CDR3 protein. This repertoire shows fewer than 200,000 distinct CDR3 sequences, roughly 9% found once; its top ten account for approximately 4.2%. Sequences were obtained from PBMCs. This chain connects TRBV9 to TRBJ2-7, with a weak D call TRBD2 (6 bases). The TCR was taken from a human donor in good health (CMV status not recorded). Some clones in this sample may be carry-over from other donors' samples. The CDR3 DNA follows: TGTGCCAGCAGCGTGGGGGACTCCCTCTTGGCAAACGAGCAGTACTTC. Its translation is CASSVGDSLLANEQYF. Together with reference TRBV9 and TRBJ2-7, the CDR3 gives the full variable domain: DSGVTQTPKHLITATGQRVTLRCSPRSGDLSVYWYQQSLDQGLQFLIQYYNGEERAKGNILERFSAQQFPDLHSELNLSSLELGDSALYFCASSVGDSLLANEQYFGPGTRLTVT.